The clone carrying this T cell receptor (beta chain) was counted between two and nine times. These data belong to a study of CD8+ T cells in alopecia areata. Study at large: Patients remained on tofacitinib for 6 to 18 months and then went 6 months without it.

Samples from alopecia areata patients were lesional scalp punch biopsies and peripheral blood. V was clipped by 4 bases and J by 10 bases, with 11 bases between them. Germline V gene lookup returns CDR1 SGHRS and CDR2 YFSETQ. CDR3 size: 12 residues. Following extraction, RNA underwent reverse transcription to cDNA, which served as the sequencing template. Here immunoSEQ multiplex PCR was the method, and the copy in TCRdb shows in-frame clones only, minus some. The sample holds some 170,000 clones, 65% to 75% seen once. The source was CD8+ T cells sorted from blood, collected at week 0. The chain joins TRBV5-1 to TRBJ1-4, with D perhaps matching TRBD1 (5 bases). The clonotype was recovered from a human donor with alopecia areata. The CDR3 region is CASSGRVVKLFF. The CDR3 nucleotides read TGCGCCAGCAGCGGCAGGGTTGTAAAACTGTTTTTT.